This TCR beta chain emerged from a study of technical replicates of blood from a handful of donors. Assay used: immunoSEQ multiplex PCR; TCRdb lists only in-frame clones, some missing. This sample has some 80,000 clones, with 95% found just once. Germline trimming cut 8 bases from V and 3 bases from J; bases unmatched to any gene: 8. The CDR3 totals 14 residues. The germline CDR1 and CDR2 sequences are MNHEY and SVGAGI. This TCR derives from a human donor in good health. The specimen was T cells isolated from PBMCs. The J gene is TRBJ2-7, the V gene TRBV6-5, with 9 bases lining up with TRBD2. In DNA, the CDR3 is TGTGCCAGCGCGACTAGCGGCGAGGACTACGAGCAGTACTTC. It specifies CASATSGEDYEQYF.